Reported below is one T cell receptor (beta chain). Its antigen remains unknown. Likely unrecorded immune exposures existed in these nominally healthy donors. The study ran its PCR with 60 Vbeta and 13 Jbeta primers. Profiling relied on immunoSEQ multiplex PCR, and the TCRdb table lists in-frame clones only, not all of them. In total, the table holds some 140,000 clones. The data originate from a study of cytomegalovirus exposure and HLA in healthy donors. General study findings and limits: Reports credit the classifier with highly specific, highly sensitive diagnosis of cytomegalovirus status. The HLA-A and HLA-B alleles of most subjects were reportedly predicted accurately from TCR beta sequences. Later analysis placed DRB1 highest and HLA-C lowest in TCR association rates, which differed by HLA locus.

The CDR3 runs 13 residues. V was cut by 0 bases and J by 7 bases, with 11 bases left in between. The germline gives CDR1 SGHRS, CDR2 YFSETQ. V usage is TRBV5-1 and J usage is TRBJ2-7; weak D call: TRBD1 (5 bases). Sequenced sample: PBMCs. This TCR came from a woman in her sixties in good health and CMV-seronegative. CDR3 residues: CASSLAPGIEQYF. The CDR3, as DNA: TGCGCCAGCAGCTTGGCCCCAGGGATTGAGCAGTACTTC.